Presented here are 29 T cell receptor beta chains from one specimen sequenced in a study of blood T cell repertoires in COVID-19. Sequenced by immunoSEQ multiplex PCR; TCRdb stores in-frame clones only, minus some. The data contain roughly 200,000 clones, about 80% of them singletons. Sequenced sample: peripheral blood. The receptor set was obtained from a man between 50 and 59 years old with active or convalescent COVID-19.

V gene TRBV12-3 or TRBV12-4 combines with J gene TRBJ1-5; TRBD1 matches at 7 bases. The CDR3 contains 12 residues. V lost 5 bases, J lost 9 bases, and 4 bases stayed unmatched. CDR3 region: CASSRGRGPQHF. The CDR3 DNA reads as TGTGCCAGCAGTAGGGGGCGAGGGCCCCAGCATTTT.

The V and J genes are TRBV18 and TRBJ2-7; perhaps TRBD1 as D (5 bases). Germline V gene data show CDR1 as KGHSH and CDR2 as LQKENI. The CDR3 totals 11 residues. The germline V and J ends were trimmed by 6 bases and 5 bases, with 8 bases remaining between them. CDR3 DNA: TGTGCCAGCTCCCAGACAGACGAGCAGTACTTC. The encoded protein is CASSQTDEQYF.

Only a few counts were recorded for this clone. The CDR3 nucleotides are TGTGCCAGCATTCAGCAGGGGAACTATGGCTACACCTTC. Encoded protein: CASIQQGNYGYTF. The J gene is TRBJ1-2, the V gene TRBV2; possibly TRBD1 for D (6 bases). The V end was cut by 7 bases, the J end by 2 bases, with 11 bases between. The CDR3 runs 13 residues. Germline lookup yields CDR1 SNHLY and CDR2 FYNNEI.

A single count supports this clone. CDR3 sequence reads: CASSLLRDWNTEAFF. The CDR3 nucleotides are TGTGCCAGCAGTTTATTAAGGGACTGGAACACTGAAGCTTTCTTT. The chain uses TRBV28 and TRBJ1-1; weak D call: TRBD1 (5 bases). The length of the CDR3 is 15 residues. The germline V gene has CDR1 MDHEN and CDR2 SYDVKM. Trimming pared 1 base from V and 1 base from J, leaving 10 bases between.

The chain carries TRBV30 and TRBJ2-7; 7 nucleotides match TRBD1. The CDR3 length is 12 residues. Trimming removed 2 bases from V and 3 bases from J; junction bases left unmatched: 1. Per the germline V gene, CDR1 is GTSNPN and CDR2 is SVGIG (reference sequence). This CDR3 reads CAWSPGGYEQYF. The CDR3 DNA follows: TGTGCCTGGAGTCCAGGGGGCTACGAGCAGTACTTC.

This sequence joins TRBV7-2 and TRBJ1-2, with D unclear. The ends were cut back, 0 bases at V and 0 bases at J, with 2 bases in the middle. Germline V CDR1 and CDR2: SGHTA, FQGNSA. The CDR3 has 13 amino acids. The CDR3 region has the DNA TGTGCCAGCAGCTTAGCCACTAACTATGGCTACACCTTC. It is translated as CASSLATNYGYTF.

The CDR3 is CASRVTGFYGYTF. Here the CDR3 DNA reads TGTGCCAGCAGAGTGACAGGGTTCTATGGCTACACCTTC. This rearrangement joins TRBV6-5 to TRBJ1-2; TRBD1 agrees at 7 bases. CDR1 and CDR2 from the germline V gene are MNHEY and SVGAGI. The CDR3 totals 13 residues. V was pared by 6 bases and J by 4 bases, with 5 bases of the junction left unmatched.

V usage is TRBV5-4 and J usage is TRBJ2-2, with D perhaps matching TRBD1 (5 bases). Germline-derived CDR1 and CDR2 are SGHNT and YYREEE (reference sequence). The CDR3 sequence is 15 residues long. Trimming shortened V by 0 bases and J by 4 bases, and 10 bases separated the two germline ends. CDR3 region: CASSLVRVGTGELFF. As DNA, the CDR3 is TGTGCCAGCAGCTTGGTCAGGGTTGGCACCGGGGAGCTGTTTTTT. The full variable domain, rest sourced from reference TRBV5-4 and TRBJ2-2, is ETGVTQSPTHLIKTRGQQVTLRCSSQSGHNTVSWYQQALGQGPQFIFQYYREEENGRGNFPPRFSGLQFPNYSSELNVNALELDDSALYLCASSLVRVGTGELFFGEGSRLTVL.

The rearrangement links TRBV19 to TRBJ1-5; D call uncertain. With 5 bases removed from V and 4 bases from J, the gap between germline ends came to 12 bases. The germline CDR1 and CDR2 sequences are LNHDA and SQIVND (reference sequence). CDR3 size: 14 residues. In DNA, the CDR3 is TGTGCCAGTAGTTATTCAGTTACAAATCAGCCCCAGCATTTT. This gives the protein CASSYSVTNQPQHF.

The CDR3 nucleotides are TGTGCCAGCAGCTTTGTAACAGGGCTGGGTGGGGCCAACGTCCTGACTTTC. Protein sequence: CASSFVTGLGGANVLTF. V usage is TRBV5-5 and J usage is TRBJ2-6; TRBD1 might be the D (6 bases). Trimming left V 2 bases short and J 3 bases short, with 15 bases between. CDR1 is SGHKS, CDR2 YYEKEE, per germline (reference sequence). CDR3 length: 17 residues.

The J gene is TRBJ2-3, the V gene TRBV4-1; D unclear. CDR1 and CDR2 from the germline V gene are MGHRA and YSYEKL. The V end was cut by 0 bases, the J end by 1 base, with 11 bases between. The CDR3 spans 16 residues. CDR3 amino acids: CASSQEIGWGTDTQYF. The CDR3, as DNA: TGCGCCAGCAGCCAAGAAATCGGGTGGGGCACAGATACGCAGTATTTT.

The CDR3: CASSSLFSGANVLTF. The CDR3 DNA is TGTGCCAGCAGCTCACTCTTCTCTGGGGCCAACGTCCTGACTTTC. V usage is TRBV7-9 and J usage is TRBJ2-6, with D hard to call. Germline V gene lookup returns CDR1 SEHNR and CDR2 FQNEAQ (reference sequence). CDR3 length equals 15 residues. V shed 4 bases and J shed 0 bases, with 7 bases lying between them.

This chain joins TRBV5-4 and TRBJ2-5, with a weak D call TRBD2 (7 bases). The CDR3 loop spans 17 amino acids. Trimming took 4 bases from V and 3 from J, leaving 22 bases between them. Germline values: CDR1 SGHNT, CDR2 YYREEE (reference sequence). The CDR3 here is CASSEGPGGGGKETQYF. The CDR3 DNA follows: TGTGCCAGCAGCGAGGGACCCGGGGGCGGGGGAAAAGAGACCCAGTACTTC.

This clone was observed a handful of times. The V and J genes are TRBV9 and TRBJ1-1; 10 nucleotides line up with TRBD1. The CDR3 length is 17 residues. CDR1 SGDLS and CDR2 YYNGEE come from the germline V gene. Trimming removed 4 bases from V and 4 bases from J; junction bases left unmatched: 13. CDR3 sequence reads: CASSRRQGAARGTEAFF. In DNA form, the CDR3 reads TGTGCCAGCAGCAGGCGACAGGGGGCCGCGAGGGGCACTGAAGCTTTCTTT.

In its sample, this clone was seen a few times. The CDR3 region is CASSRRAGNTIYF. Here the CDR3 DNA reads TGTGCCAGCAGTCGTAGAGCTGGAAACACCATATATTTT. V and J are TRBV12-3 or TRBV12-4 and TRBJ1-3; D is unclear. The CDR3 is 13 residues long. V gave up 5 bases and J gave up 2 bases, with 7 bases separating them.

This chain links TRBV9 with TRBJ2-3; 7 nucleotides align to TRBD2. Germline CDR1 SGDLS, CDR2 YYNGEE. Losses at the gene ends were 0 bases for V and 5 bases for J; bases not matched to a gene: 9. The CDR3 is 16 residues long. The DNA of the CDR3 is TGTGCCAGCAGCGTAGCGGGGGGATTCACCGGAGATACGCAGTATTTT. Amino acids: CASSVAGGFTGDTQYF.

The J gene is TRBJ1-1, the V gene TRBV27; possible D gene TRBD1, 5 bases. The CDR3 is 14 residues long. The V gene's germline CDR1 is MNHEY and CDR2 SMNVEV (reference sequence). V lost 2 bases, J lost 5 bases, and 12 bases lay in between. CDR3 sequence: CASSLQGGGTEAFF. Written as DNA, the CDR3 is TGTGCCAGCAGTTTACAGGGAGGTGGGACTGAAGCTTTCTTT.

The chain uses TRBV2 and TRBJ2-3; maybe TRBD2 (6 bases). The CDR3 is 16 amino acids. Germline V lookup: CDR1 SNHLY, CDR2 FYNNEI. V dropped 5 bases and J dropped 0 bases, with 15 bases sitting between them. CDR3 in amino acids: CASSIEGLRSTDTQYF. For the CDR3, the DNA is TGTGCCAGCAGTATCGAGGGACTCCGAAGCACAGATACGCAGTATTTT.

This clone has only a few counts. The chain links TRBV21-1 to TRBJ2-7; the table's D call TRBD1 went unverified against the DNA. TRBV21-1 is flagged as a pseudogene. CDR3 length equals 14 residues. The CDR3 nucleotides are TGTGCCAGCAGGACTAGGACAGGGTTCTACGAGCAGTACTTC. Translation gives CASRTRTGFYEQYF.

The chain carries TRBV2 and TRBJ2-7; 10 nucleotides align to TRBD1. Germline V gives CDR1 SNHLY, CDR2 FYNNEI. The CDR3 contains 15 residues. The trim removed 3 bases at V and 4 bases at J, leaving 6 bases unmatched. In DNA form, the CDR3 reads TGTGCCAGCAGTGAGACAGGGGGCACAATTTACGAGCAGTACTTC. It encodes CASSETGGTIYEQYF.

The rearrangement joins TRBV30 to TRBJ1-1; D is unresolved. V was pared by 2 bases and J by 0 bases, with 4 bases between. CDR1 GTSNPN and CDR2 SVGIG come from the germline V gene (reference sequence). The CDR3 length is 12 residues. This CDR3 is CAWSRLNTEAFF. The CDR3 nucleotides read TGTGCCTGGAGTCGGTTGAACACTGAAGCTTTCTTT.

The rearrangement links TRBV9 to TRBJ2-3; 9 nucleotides match TRBD2. V shed 4 bases and J 2 bases; nucleotides not matched to a gene: 5. The CDR3 covers 15 residues. CDR1 is SGDLS and CDR2 is YYNGEE in the germline V gene. CDR3 amino acids: CASSSRGGNTDTQYF. CDR3 bases: TGTGCCAGCAGCTCGCGGGGGGGCAACACAGATACGCAGTATTTT.

The chain is built from TRBV7-9 and TRBJ1-2; 9 bases align to TRBD1. The CDR3 runs 16 residues. Germline CDR1 and CDR2: SEHNR and FQNEAQ (reference sequence). Germline trimming cut 4 bases from V and 5 bases from J; bases unmatched to any gene: 11. CDR3 amino acids: CASSSGVDRGLYGYTF. In DNA, the CDR3 is TGTGCCAGCAGCTCAGGGGTGGACAGGGGACTTTATGGCTACACCTTC. The variable domain in full, with the rest retrieved from reference TRBV7-9 and TRBJ1-2, is DTGVSQNPRHKITKRGQNVTFRCDPISEHNRLYWYRQTLGQGPEFLTYFQNEAQLEKSRLLSDRFSAERPKGSFSTLEIQRTEQGDSAMYLCASSSGVDRGLYGYTFGSGTRLTVV.

This clone came up a few times. The J gene is TRBJ1-5, the V gene TRBV3-1 (or the pseudogene TRBV3-2); tentative D call: TRBD1 (6 bases). CDR1 and CDR2 (germline): LGHDT, YNNKEL (reference sequence). Trimming took off 0 bases at V and 4 bases at J, with 10 bases between the two ends. The CDR3 extends over 15 amino acids. CDR3 region: CASSQDPGENQPQHF. DNA of the CDR3: TGTGCCAGCAGCCAAGACCCAGGGGAGAATCAGCCCCAGCATTTT.

This clone has just a few counts. This chain links TRBV9 with TRBJ1-2; 9 bases align to TRBD1. Trimming cost V 4 bases and J 1 base; bases outside gene matches: 8. The CDR3 is made up of 16 amino acids. The germline CDR1 and CDR2 sequences are SGDLS and YYNGEE. CDR3 loop: CASSSPRQGDNYGYTF. CDR3 in DNA: TGTGCCAGCAGCTCCCCTCGACAGGGGGATAACTATGGCTACACCTTC.

The rearrangement joins TRBV5-1 to TRBJ2-1, with 8 positions matching TRBD1. CDR3 length: 15 amino acids. From germline, CDR1 is SGHRS and CDR2 YFSETQ. Losses at the gene ends were 0 bases for V and 10 bases for J; bases not matched to a gene: 9. CDR3 DNA: TGCGCCAGCAGCTTGGCCGGGCAGGGGGCAGACGAGCAGTTCTTC. It translates to CASSLAGQGADEQFF.

The chain carries TRBV7-3 and TRBJ1-4, with TRBD1 matching 12 bases. Germline values: CDR1 SGHTA, CDR2 FQGTGA. V shed 5 bases, J shed 7 bases, and the junction held 14 bases outside the gene matches. The CDR3 extends over 18 amino acids. CDR3 in DNA: TGTGCCAGCAGCCCACTTGGGGACAGGGGGCAGCGGGTTGAAAAACTGTTTTTT. Protein sequence: CASSPLGDRGQRVEKLFF.

The chain uses TRBV6-5 and TRBJ1-6; 7 bases align to TRBD1. CDR1 MNHEY and CDR2 SVGAGI come from the germline V gene. Trimming took 5 bases from V and 5 from J; bases not matched to a gene: 6. The length of the CDR3 is 15 residues. CDR3 region: CASSPRDRDNSPLHF. CDR3 DNA sequence: TGTGCCAGCAGTCCCCGGGACAGAGATAATTCACCCCTCCACTTT.

This chain connects TRBV12-5 to TRBJ2-3, with D maybe TRBD1 (5 bases). Germline assignment: CDR1 LGHNT and CDR2 FRNRAP. The length of the CDR3 is 13 residues. V lost 5 bases to trimming and J lost 4 bases, with 10 bases between them. CDR3 bases: TGTGCTAGTGGTCCAAGGGGCGCAGATACGCAGTATTTT. Protein sequence: CASGPRGADTQYF.